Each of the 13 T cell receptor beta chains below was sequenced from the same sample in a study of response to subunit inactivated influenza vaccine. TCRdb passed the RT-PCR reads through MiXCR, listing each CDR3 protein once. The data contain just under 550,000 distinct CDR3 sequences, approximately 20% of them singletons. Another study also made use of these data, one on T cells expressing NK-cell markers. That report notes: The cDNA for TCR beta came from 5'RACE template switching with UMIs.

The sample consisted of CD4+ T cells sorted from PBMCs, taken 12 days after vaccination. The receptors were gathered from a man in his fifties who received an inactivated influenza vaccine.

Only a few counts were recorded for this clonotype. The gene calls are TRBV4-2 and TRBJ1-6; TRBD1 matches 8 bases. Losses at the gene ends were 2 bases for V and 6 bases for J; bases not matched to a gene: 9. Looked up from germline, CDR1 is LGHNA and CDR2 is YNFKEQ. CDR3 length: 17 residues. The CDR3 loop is CASSQQSMTGANSPLHF. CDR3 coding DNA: TGTGCCAGCAGCCAACAAAGTATGACAGGGGCTAATTCACCCCTCCACTTT.

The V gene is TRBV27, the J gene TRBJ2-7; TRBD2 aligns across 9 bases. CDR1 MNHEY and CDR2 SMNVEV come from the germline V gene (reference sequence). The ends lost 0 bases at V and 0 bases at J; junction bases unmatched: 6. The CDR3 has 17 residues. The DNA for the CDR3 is TGTGCCAGCAGTTTATCTTATGGCGGGAGGGCCTCCTACGAGCAGTACTTC. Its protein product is CASSLSYGGRASYEQYF.

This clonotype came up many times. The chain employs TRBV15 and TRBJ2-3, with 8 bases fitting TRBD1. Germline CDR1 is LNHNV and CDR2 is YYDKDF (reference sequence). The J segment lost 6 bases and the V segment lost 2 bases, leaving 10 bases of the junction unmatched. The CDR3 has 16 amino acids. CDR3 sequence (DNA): TGTGCCACCAGCAGATCTCCGACAGGGGATGGGGATACGCAGTATTTT. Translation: CATSRSPTGDGDTQYF.

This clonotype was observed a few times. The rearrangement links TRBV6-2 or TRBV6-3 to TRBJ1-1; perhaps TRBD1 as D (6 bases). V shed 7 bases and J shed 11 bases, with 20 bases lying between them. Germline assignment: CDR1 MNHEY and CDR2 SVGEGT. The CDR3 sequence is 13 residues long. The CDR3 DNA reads TGTGCCAGCACGAAACCGGGGCGGGGGCTGGCTTTCTTT. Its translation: CASTKPGRGLAFF.

The CDR3 sequence is CASSGVAVQSYEQYF. CDR3 sequence (DNA): TGTGCCAGCAGTGGGGTAGCGGTACAGTCCTACGAGCAGTACTTC. The chain joins TRBV2 to TRBJ2-7; tentatively, D is TRBD2 (6 bases). Germline loops: CDR1 SNHLY, CDR2 FYNNEI. The CDR3 loop spans 15 amino acids. The V and J ends lost 4 bases and 1 base respectively, with 14 bases between them.

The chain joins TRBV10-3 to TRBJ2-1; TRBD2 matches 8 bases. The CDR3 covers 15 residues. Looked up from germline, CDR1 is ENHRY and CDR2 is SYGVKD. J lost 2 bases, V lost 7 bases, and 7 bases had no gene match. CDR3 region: CAITSTSGAYNEQFF. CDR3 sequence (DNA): TGTGCCATCACCTCTACTAGCGGAGCCTACAATGAGCAGTTCTTC.

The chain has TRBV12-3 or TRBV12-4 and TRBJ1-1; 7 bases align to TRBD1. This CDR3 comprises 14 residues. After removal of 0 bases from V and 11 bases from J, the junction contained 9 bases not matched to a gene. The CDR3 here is CASSLALRGRSAFF. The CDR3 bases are TGTGCCAGCAGTTTAGCGCTAAGGGGGCGCTCGGCTTTCTTT.

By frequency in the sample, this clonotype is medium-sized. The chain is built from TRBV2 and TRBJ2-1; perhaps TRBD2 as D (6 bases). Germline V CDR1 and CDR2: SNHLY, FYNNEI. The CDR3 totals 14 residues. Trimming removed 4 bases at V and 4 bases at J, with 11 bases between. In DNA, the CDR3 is TGTGCCAGCAGTGGGACTACTTTATACAATGAGCAGTTCTTC. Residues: CASSGTTLYNEQFF.

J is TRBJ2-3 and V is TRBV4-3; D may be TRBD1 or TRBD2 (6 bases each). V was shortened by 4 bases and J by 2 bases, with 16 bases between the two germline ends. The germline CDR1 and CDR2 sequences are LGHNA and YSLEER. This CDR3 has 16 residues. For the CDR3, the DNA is TGCGCCAGCAGCCGCACGTACGGGGGCTACACAGATACGCAGTATTTT. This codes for CASSRTYGGYTDTQYF.

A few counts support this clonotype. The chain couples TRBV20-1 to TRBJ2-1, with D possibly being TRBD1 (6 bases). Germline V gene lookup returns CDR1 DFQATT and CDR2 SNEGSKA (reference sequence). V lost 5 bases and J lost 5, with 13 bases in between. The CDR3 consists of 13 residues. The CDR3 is CSAEKGVDNEQFF. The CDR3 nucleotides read TGCAGTGCTGAAAAGGGGGTGGACAATGAGCAGTTCTTC.

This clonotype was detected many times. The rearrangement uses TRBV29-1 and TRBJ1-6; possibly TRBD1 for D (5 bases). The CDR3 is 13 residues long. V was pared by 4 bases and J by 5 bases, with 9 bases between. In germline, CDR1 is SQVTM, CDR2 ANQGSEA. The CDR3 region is CSVADTNNSPLHF. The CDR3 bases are TGCAGCGTTGCGGACACAAATAATTCACCCCTCCACTTT.

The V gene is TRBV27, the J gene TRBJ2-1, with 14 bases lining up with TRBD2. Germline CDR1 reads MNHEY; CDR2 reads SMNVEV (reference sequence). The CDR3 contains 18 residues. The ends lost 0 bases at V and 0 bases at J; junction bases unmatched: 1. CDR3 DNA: TGTGCCAGCAGTTTATCGACTAGCGGGAGGGCCTCCTACAATGAGCAGTTCTTC. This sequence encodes CASSLSTSGRASYNEQFF.

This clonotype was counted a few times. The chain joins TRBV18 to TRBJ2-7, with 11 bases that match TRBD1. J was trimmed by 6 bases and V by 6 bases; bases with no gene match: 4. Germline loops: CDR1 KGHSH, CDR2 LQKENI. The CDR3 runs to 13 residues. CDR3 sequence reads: CASSGTGGFEQYF. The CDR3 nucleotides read TGTGCCAGCTCCGGGACAGGGGGGTTCGAGCAGTACTTC.